This T cell receptor (beta chain) is from a study of T cells after yellow fever vaccination. Each CDR3 protein is one row after TCRdb ran MiXCR on the 5' RACE reads. In the table there are a few hundred thousand distinct CDR3 sequences, roughly 10% of which are singletons. This clonotype was detected only a few times. As yet, its antigen is unknown. Broader study findings: A weaker but faster secondary response was observed, peaking on day 5 versus 15. Overlap between CD4 and CD8 compartments was detected for a small share of clonotypes.

The J segment lost 0 bases and the V segment lost 4 bases, leaving 9 bases of the junction unmatched. The CDR3 length is 16 residues. Per the germline V gene, CDR1 is SGHDN and CDR2 is FVKESK. Sequencing was performed on PBMCs, taken on the day of the first yellow fever vaccination. V and J are TRBV14 and TRBJ2-7, with 7 positions matching TRBD2. The TCR sequence derives from a man younger than 35 who received the YFV17D yellow fever vaccine. The CDR3 DNA sequence: TGTGCCAGCAGCCGGACCGCGGGGGAGACCTCCTACGAGCAGTACTTC. Protein sequence: CASSRTAGETSYEQYF.